The 19 T cell receptor beta chains listed next were all sequenced from one sample in a study of T-cell reconstitution after alpha-beta-depleted transplantation in children. Unique molecular identifiers were used in preparing the TCRbeta library. TCRdb passed the PCR reads through MiXCR, listing each CDR3 protein once. This sample has roughly 120,000 distinct CDR3 sequences, with 10% found just once. The sequencing used PBMCs from the stem cell graft donor, collected from the stem cell graft. The source is a human donor who donated a stem cell graft to a child with acute lymphoblastic leukemia.

This clonotype occurred many times. The gene calls are TRBV4-3 and TRBJ2-7; 9 bases map to TRBD1. The CDR3 consists of 15 residues. In germline, CDR1 is LGHNA, CDR2 YSLEER. Unmatched junction bases numbered 5, after V lost 3 bases and J lost 2 bases. The CDR3 coding sequence is TGCGCCAGCAGCCAGCTGACAGGGGGGACCTACGAGCAGTACTTC. It encodes CASSQLTGGTYEQYF.

The rearrangement uses TRBV20-1 and TRBJ2-1, with unresolved D. The length of the CDR3 is 17 residues. CDR1 is DFQATT and CDR2 is SNEGSKA in the germline V gene (reference sequence). Deletions cut 4 bases from V and 0 bases from J, with 19 bases between. This chain's CDR3 is CSATSVFGGSSYNEQFF. CDR3 DNA sequence: TGCAGTGCTACTTCGGTTTTCGGCGGTAGCTCCTACAATGAGCAGTTCTTC.

This clonotype came up many times. The V gene is TRBV7-3, the J gene TRBJ2-5; 9 bases align to TRBD1. Trimming took 2 bases from V and 5 from J; bases not matched to a gene: 6. Germline V lookup: CDR1 SGHTA, CDR2 FQGTGA. The CDR3 extends over 15 amino acids. The CDR3 DNA is TGTGCCAGCAGCTTAGCCGGGACAGGGTGGGAGACCCAGTACTTC. It is translated as CASSLAGTGWETQYF.

This clonotype showed up just a few times. V gene TRBV5-1 combines with J gene TRBJ2-7, with 7 bases matching TRBD1. V lost 4 bases to trimming and J lost 5 bases; unmatched junction nucleotides: 12. This CDR3 is 15 amino acids long. Germline CDR1 and CDR2: SGHRS and YFSETQ. CDR3 sequence reads: CASSQTGNHYDEQYF. The CDR3, as DNA: TGCGCCAGCAGCCAGACAGGGAATCATTACGACGAGCAGTACTTC.

This clonotype appeared many times. This chain joins TRBV5-5 and TRBJ2-4; unclear D gene. The CDR3 sequence is 11 residues long. The ends were cut back, 4 bases at V and 10 bases at J, with 9 bases in the middle. CDR1 is SGHKS, CDR2 YYEKEE, per germline (reference sequence). The CDR3 region is CASSQNRIQYF. As DNA, the CDR3 is TGTGCCAGCAGCCAGAACCGGATTCAGTACTTC.

This clonotype was seen repeatedly, ten times or more. The rearrangement joins TRBV7-3 to TRBJ2-1; a possible D gene is TRBD2 (6 bases). The CDR3 contains 14 residues. Trimming took off 6 bases at V and 3 bases at J, with 12 bases between the two ends. Germline values: CDR1 SGHTA, CDR2 FQGTGA. The CDR3 reads CASSPTGLYNEQFF. The CDR3, as DNA: TGTGCCAGCAGTCCGACGGGACTCTACAATGAGCAGTTCTTC.

This clonotype was detected many times. V and J are TRBV30 and TRBJ2-7; a possible D gene is TRBD1 (5 bases). Germline V CDR1 and CDR2: GTSNPN, SVGIG (reference sequence). The CDR3 runs 12 residues. Deletions cut 2 bases from V and 6 bases from J, with 11 bases between. CDR3: CAWSSRRGEQYF. The CDR3, as DNA: TGTGCCTGGAGTTCTAGAAGGGGCGAGCAGTACTTC.

This clonotype has ten or more counts. The chain uses TRBV20-1 and TRBJ2-5, with 11 bases that match TRBD2. The CDR3 contains 19 residues. The junction had 22 bases not matched to a gene; V was cut back by 5 bases and J by 5 bases. Germline CDR1 is DFQATT and CDR2 is SNEGSKA (reference sequence). The CDR3 loop is CSALGRPGWLAGGGETQYF. DNA for the CDR3: TGCAGTGCTCTAGGACGGCCGGGATGGCTAGCGGGAGGAGGGGAGACCCAGTACTTC.

This clonotype was seen at least ten times. The chain links TRBV27 to TRBJ2-3; D gene uncertain. Germline V gene lookup returns CDR1 MNHEY and CDR2 SMNVEV (reference sequence). Trimming left V 3 bases short and J 0 bases short, with 7 bases between. The CDR3 has 14 amino acids. In DNA, the CDR3 is TGTGCCAGCAGTTTCGTTACTAGCACAGATACGCAGTATTTT. Protein product: CASSFVTSTDTQYF.

This clonotype was detected many times. The chain has TRBV11-3 and TRBJ2-3; either TRBD1 or TRBD2 may supply D (5 bases each). V gave up 1 base and J gave up 5 bases, with 22 bases separating them. Germline lookup yields CDR1 SGHNT and CDR2 YENEEA. CDR3 length: 18 amino acids. The CDR3 coding sequence is TGTGCCAGCAGCTTAGGATGGGCCTCGGGACGAGGAGTAGATACGCAGTATTTT. It codes for CASSLGWASGRGVDTQYF.

This clonotype was recorded many times. The chain employs TRBV4-3 and TRBJ1-4; D might be TRBD1 (6 bases). V was clipped by 2 bases and J by 14 bases, with 12 bases between them. The CDR3 is 12 amino acids. Germline V lookup: CDR1 LGHNA, CDR2 YSLEER. CDR3 region: CASSQLQGVLFF. In DNA, the CDR3 is TGCGCCAGCAGCCAATTACAGGGAGTTCTGTTTTTT.

This clonotype was observed many times. The V call is TRBV3-1, the J call TRBJ2-3; perhaps TRBD2 as D (5 bases). CDR1 is LGHDT and CDR2 is YNNKEL in the germline V gene (reference sequence). The CDR3 extends over 19 amino acids. V dropped 4 bases and J dropped 3 bases, with 26 bases sitting between them. CDR3 region: CASSPRGPRASSRTDTQYF. CDR3 sequence (DNA): TGTGCCAGCAGCCCAAGAGGCCCCCGGGCTAGCAGTCGGACAGATACGCAGTATTTT.

This clonotype appeared many times. V is TRBV5-1 and J is TRBJ1-4; maybe TRBD1 (5 bases). CDR1 and CDR2 from the germline V gene are SGHRS and YFSETQ. The CDR3 loop spans 13 amino acids. V was trimmed by 4 bases and J by 3 bases, leaving 7 bases between them. CDR3 bases: TGCGCCAGCAGCCCGACAGCTAATGAAAAACTGTTTTTT. It codes for CASSPTANEKLFF. The whole variable domain, filled in from reference TRBV5-1 and TRBJ1-4, reads KAGVTQTPRYLIKTRGQQVTLSCSPISGHRSVSWYQQTPGQGLQFLFEYFSETQRNKGNFPGRFSGRQFSNSRSEMNVSTLELGDSALYLCASSPTANEKLFFGSGTQLSVL.

This clonotype was recorded many times. The chain is built from TRBV5-6 and TRBJ1-5; no clear D. Germline V gene lookup returns CDR1 SGHDT and CDR2 YYEEEE. V lost 0 bases, J lost 2 bases, and 9 bases lay in between. The CDR3 loop spans 15 amino acids. CDR3: CASSLDGIGNQPQHF. CDR3 in DNA: TGTGCCAGCAGCTTGGACGGGATTGGCAATCAGCCCCAGCATTTT.

This clonotype was observed a handful of times. The V and J genes are TRBV5-1 and TRBJ1-2; weak D call: TRBD1 (6 bases). Germline-derived CDR1 and CDR2 are SGHRS and YFSETQ. Trimming left V 0 bases short and J 5 bases short, with 17 bases between. This CDR3 spans 16 amino acids. The chain's CDR3 is CASSLDIRGLRYGYTF. CDR3 DNA sequence: TGCGCCAGCAGCTTGGATATCAGGGGCCTGAGATATGGCTACACCTTC.

This clonotype was seen repeatedly, ten times or more. The rearrangement joins TRBV12-3 or TRBV12-4 to TRBJ1-2; D is ambiguous. V lost 1 base and J 8 bases, leaving 11 bases between the germline ends. This CDR3 contains 13 residues. CDR3 DNA sequence: TGTGCCAGCAGTTTAGGAACCCCGGGCGGCTACACCTTC. The encoded protein is CASSLGTPGGYTF.

There are many counts of this clonotype. The V call is TRBV25-1, the J call TRBJ2-7, with 9 positions matching TRBD2. J gave up 2 bases and V 1 base, and 6 bases lay outside the gene matches. The length of the CDR3 is 16 residues. The V gene's germline CDR1 is MGHDK and CDR2 SYGVNS. The CDR3: CASSEFPSGNTYEQYF. The CDR3, as DNA: TGTGCCAGCAGTGAATTCCCTAGCGGGAATACCTACGAGCAGTACTTC.

This clonotype occurred many times. The chain has TRBV12-3 or TRBV12-4 and TRBJ2-3; 12 nucleotides agree with TRBD2. With 6 bases clipped from V and 4 bases from J, the junction kept 11 bases outside the gene matches. The CDR3 has 17 amino acids. CDR3 nucleotide sequence: TGTGCCAGCAGCCGTTCCCGACTAGCGGGGGCCCCAGATACGCAGTATTTT. Protein product: CASSRSRLAGAPDTQYF.

This clonotype was picked up many times. The chain links TRBV5-5 to TRBJ1-2, with a weak D call TRBD1 (5 bases). Trimming took off 0 bases at V and 6 bases at J, with 12 bases between the two ends. The CDR3 has 14 residues. Germline values: CDR1 SGHKS, CDR2 YYEKEE (reference sequence). DNA of the CDR3: TGTGCCAGCAGCTTGGCGGGGGGTAGCCATGGCTACACCTTC. Translated: CASSLAGGSHGYTF.